This T cell receptor (beta chain) came from a study of blood T cells in healthy people across ages. The authors ran a second PCR of about 7 to 11 cycles using a sample-barcoded 5' primer and a J-beta primer mix. TCRdb fed the 5' RACE reads into MiXCR, producing one record per CDR3 protein. The table lists roughly 2 million distinct CDR3 sequences, about 50% of them singletons. CDR3 length equals 15 residues. V trimming: 5 bases; J trimming: 4 bases; junction bases outside the gene matches: 7. Staff drew around 10 milliliters of peripheral blood from each donor. Total RNA extracted from each sample amounted to at least 5.5 micrograms.

This TCR came from a woman in her 40s in good health. The rearrangement uses TRBV12-3 or TRBV12-4 and TRBJ2-3; 9 nucleotides line up with TRBD1. The sample was blood. The CDR3 DNA reads as TGTGCCAGCAGTCCTACAGGGGGCAGATCAGATACGCAGTATTTT. This codes for CASSPTGGRSDTQYF.